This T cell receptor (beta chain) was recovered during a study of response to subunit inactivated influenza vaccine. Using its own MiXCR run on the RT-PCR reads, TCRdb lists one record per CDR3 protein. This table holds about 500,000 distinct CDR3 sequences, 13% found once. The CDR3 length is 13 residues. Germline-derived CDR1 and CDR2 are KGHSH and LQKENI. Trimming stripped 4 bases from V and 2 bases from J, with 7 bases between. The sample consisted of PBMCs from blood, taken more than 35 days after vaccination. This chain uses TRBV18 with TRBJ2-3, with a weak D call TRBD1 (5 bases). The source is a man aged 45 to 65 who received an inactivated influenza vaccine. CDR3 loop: CASSQTATDTQYF. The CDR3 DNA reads TGTGCCAGCTCACAGACAGCCACAGATACGCAGTATTTT.